These 18 T cell receptor beta chains were sequenced from one sample in a study of cytomegalovirus exposure and HLA in healthy donors. The primer mix had 60 Vbeta and 13 Jbeta primers. Profiling relied on immunoSEQ multiplex PCR, and the TCRdb table lists in-frame clones only, not all of them. The sample carries about 180,000 clones, more than 75% recorded once. The sample was PBMCs. These receptors originate from a man in his forties in good health and CMV-seronegative.

The rearrangement uses TRBV12-5 and TRBJ2-3; D unresolved. Between the trimmed V and J ends, which lost 1 base and 1 base, there was a span of 3 bases. The CDR3 totals 13 residues. Per germline, CDR1 LGHNT and CDR2 FRNRAP. The CDR3 region has the DNA TGTGCTAGTGGTTTGGCTGGCACAGATACGCAGTATTTT. It yields the protein CASGLAGTDTQYF.

The V and J genes are TRBV10-3 and TRBJ2-5; no reliable D call. The V end was cut by 4 bases, the J end by 2 bases, with 5 bases between. The CDR3 totals 12 residues. CDR1 is ENHRY, CDR2 SYGVKD, per germline. CDR3 bases: TGTGCCATCAGTGCCCTACAAGAGACCCAGTACTTC. Translating gives CAISALQETQYF.

The chain is built from TRBV5-4 and TRBJ1-2; 7 bases agree with TRBD1. Germline loops: CDR1 SGHNT, CDR2 YYREEE (reference sequence). The CDR3 sequence is 15 residues long. V dropped 3 bases and J dropped 1; count of bases not matched to a gene: 6. This chain's CDR3 is CASSYDRVLNYGYTF. As DNA, the CDR3 is TGTGCCAGCAGCTACGACAGGGTCCTTAACTATGGCTACACCTTC.

CDR3 sequence: CASSPTGGPPDTQYF. For the CDR3, the DNA is TGTGCCAGCTCACCTACGGGAGGGCCCCCAGATACGCAGTATTTT. The chain employs TRBV18 and TRBJ2-3, with TRBD2 identical over 8 bases. Losses at the gene ends were 3 bases for V and 4 bases for J; bases not matched to a gene: 6. Germline V CDR1 and CDR2: KGHSH, LQKENI. The CDR3 is 15 amino acids.

V and J are TRBV4-1 and TRBJ1-1; the D gene is possibly TRBD1 (5 bases). Germline values: CDR1 MGHRA, CDR2 YSYEKL. V lost 0 bases and J 3 bases, leaving 14 bases between the germline ends. The CDR3 is made up of 16 amino acids. The CDR3 loop is CASSQDPQGRDTEAFF. Here the CDR3 DNA reads TGCGCCAGCAGCCAAGATCCCCAGGGAAGAGACACTGAAGCTTTCTTT.

This clone showed up just once. This sequence joins TRBV7-8 and TRBJ2-5; 7 bases are a match to TRBD2. The CDR3 is 15 residues long. Germline CDR1 is SGHVS and CDR2 is FQNEAQ. Losses at the gene ends were 3 bases for V and 4 bases for J; bases not matched to a gene: 8. The CDR3 nucleotides read TGTGCCAGCAGCTTGCGCGGGAGCCAGGGAGAGACCCAGTACTTC. This gives the protein CASSLRGSQGETQYF.

V and J are TRBV7-9 and TRBJ2-7, with TRBD1 identical over 7 bases. This CDR3 is 14 amino acids long. Germline values: CDR1 SEHNR, CDR2 FQNEAQ (reference sequence). The V gene end was trimmed by 1 base and the J gene end by 6 bases; junction bases not matched to a gene: 6. In nucleotides, the CDR3 is TGTGCCAGCAGCTTAGAGGGACAGTTTAGCGAGCAGTACTTC. This gives the protein CASSLEGQFSEQYF.

The chain recombines TRBV7-9 with TRBJ2-3; 8 positions agree with TRBD2. V was pared by 1 base and J by 2 bases, with 8 bases of the junction left unmatched. The germline V gene encodes CDR1 SEHNR and CDR2 FQNEAQ (reference sequence). The CDR3 loop spans 17 amino acids. The CDR3 spells CASSLDDPAGVTDTQYF. DNA for the CDR3: TGTGCCAGCAGCTTAGACGATCCAGCGGGGGTCACAGATACGCAGTATTTT.

The rearrangement uses TRBV5-1 and TRBJ1-6; 9 positions agree with TRBD1. The CDR3 contains 16 residues. Germline V gives CDR1 SGHRS, CDR2 YFSETQ. V dropped 4 bases and J dropped 6; count of bases not matched to a gene: 8. As DNA, the CDR3 is TGCGCCAGCAGCGCGGGACAGGGATATACTAATTCACCCCTCCACTTT. Amino acids: CASSAGQGYTNSPLHF.

This clone was seen a handful of times. The same CDR3 arises from other DNA sequences in this sample as well. The chain couples TRBV28 to TRBJ1-1, with D possibly being TRBD1 (6 bases). The CDR3 loop spans 11 amino acids. CDR1 is MDHEN, CDR2 SYDVKM, per germline. With 6 bases removed from V and 4 bases from J, the gap between germline ends came to 6 bases. CDR3 DNA: TGTGCCAGCAGAGGGGGCACTGAAGCTTTCTTT. Translation: CASRGGTEAFF.

This clone showed up just a few times. The V gene is TRBV28, the J gene TRBJ2-2; 12 bases align to TRBD1. Germline CDR1 MDHEN, CDR2 SYDVKM. This CDR3 spans 14 amino acids. V lost 5 bases, J lost 7 bases, and 2 bases stayed unmatched. In nucleotides, the CDR3 is TGTGCCAGCAGTGGGACAGGGGGCTTCGGGGAGCTGTTTTTT. It codes for CASSGTGGFGELFF.

The chain is built from TRBV29-1 and TRBJ1-4, with D possibly matching TRBD1 (6 bases). This CDR3 comprises 14 residues. The V gene lost 7 bases and the J gene lost 7 bases, with 19 bases spanning the gap. The germline V gene encodes CDR1 SQVTM and CDR2 ANQGSEA. CDR3 nucleotide sequence: TGCAGCGCAACTCCGACAGGTGGGATTGAAAAACTGTTTTTT. Its translation is CSATPTGGIEKLFF.

The chain is built from TRBV28 and TRBJ1-5; the D gene is possibly TRBD1 (5 bases). The CDR3 has 16 residues. V lost 3 bases to trimming and J lost 1 base, with 13 bases between them. Germline V gene sequence: CDR1 MDHEN, CDR2 SYDVKM. CDR3 nucleotide sequence: TGTGCCAGCAGTTTGTCCAGGGTAGGAAGCAATCAGCCCCAGCATTTT. Protein product: CASSLSRVGSNQPQHF.

The rearrangement joins TRBV6-5 to TRBJ2-7; TRBD2 matches at 9 bases. Germline V CDR1 and CDR2: MNHEY, SVGAGI. The CDR3 runs to 14 residues. V was clipped by 4 bases and J by 2 bases; unmatched bases: 3. Written as DNA, the CDR3 is TGTGCCAGCAGTTCCGCGGGAGGGGCCTACGAGCAGTACTTC. Protein product: CASSSAGGAYEQYF.

CDR3 coding DNA: TGTGCCAGTCAAACTCGGGATTTCGATGGCTACACCTTC. Translated: CASQTRDFDGYTF. The V gene is TRBV19, the J gene TRBJ1-2; no definite D call. Trimming removed 8 bases at V and 6 bases at J, with 16 bases between. Germline V gene lookup returns CDR1 LNHDA and CDR2 SQIVND (reference sequence). The CDR3 sequence is 13 residues long.

The V and J genes are TRBV27 and TRBJ2-7; the D gene is possibly TRBD1 (8 bases). Trimming removed 6 bases at V and 3 bases at J, with 12 bases between. This CDR3 is 13 amino acids long. Germline V gene sequence: CDR1 MNHEY, CDR2 SMNVEV (reference sequence). This chain's CDR3 is CASSTGGGYEQYF. The DNA of the CDR3 is TGTGCCAGCAGCACAGGGGGGGGCTACGAGCAGTACTTC.

The chain combines TRBV5-1 with TRBJ2-7; 7 bases line up with TRBD1. With 5 bases clipped from V and 6 bases from J, the junction kept 8 bases outside the gene matches. The CDR3 has 13 residues. From germline, CDR1 is SGHRS and CDR2 YFSETQ. CDR3 in amino acids: CASSNEGASEQYF. The CDR3 DNA reads as TGCGCCAGCAGTAACGAGGGGGCGTCCGAGCAGTACTTC.

The rearrangement links TRBV5-4 to TRBJ2-6; 8 bases align to TRBD2. The CDR3 length is 19 residues. CDR1 SGHNT and CDR2 YYREEE come from the germline V gene (reference sequence). V lost 0 bases, J lost 3 bases, and 11 bases stayed unmatched. The CDR3, as DNA: TGTGCCAGCAGCTTGGCATCTAGCGGGCTTATAGGTGGGGCCAACGTCCTGACTTTC. Translation: CASSLASSGLIGGANVLTF.